This TCR beta chain was identified in a study of blood T cell repertoires in COVID-19. As for the study in general: Samples taken during acute and convalescent COVID-19 were collected in the United States, Italy and Spain. PBMCs, B-cell-depleted T cells, or T cells were the source of the cDNA or gDNA that made up the material.

Authors' analysis steps: Quantification of nucleated cells was approximated via reference gene primer amplification. TCRdb's copy holds only in-frame clones and misses some; the assay was immunoSEQ multiplex PCR. For V, J and clone size, that table is used; D and trimming come from the DNA. This sample yields a few hundred thousand clones, of which approximately 86% are seen a single time; approximately 2.2% belongs to the top ten. The CDR3 spans 11 residues. Germline V CDR1 and CDR2: MDHEN, SYDVKM. Trimming shortened V by 7 bases and J by 7 bases, and 10 bases separated the two germline ends. The clonotype comes from a young man with active or convalescent COVID-19. The sequenced material came from peripheral blood. This chain uses TRBV28 with TRBJ1-2, with unresolved D. This CDR3 is CASTTAGGYTF. The CDR3 nucleotides are TGTGCCAGCACAACAGCAGGTGGCTACACCTTC.